A selection of T cell receptor beta chains follows, all from one sample in a study of T cell repertoires in cytomegalovirus infection. TCRdb reprocessed the reads via MiXCR and lists one record per CDR3 protein. The data contain approximately 280,000 distinct CDR3 sequences, around 20% of them singletons. The antigens for these receptors are not known. The sequencing here drew on cultured PBMCs, taken from culture after CMV antigen stimulation. Receptors were obtained from a human donor in good health (CMV status not recorded). Some clones in this sample may be carry-over from other donors' samples. CDR3s include the opening cysteine and the closing phenylalanine or tryptophan. The D gene is left open where the match is weak. Rows may omit the clone size; those that give it use once, few, many or a size class.

size	D	V	J	CDR3	DNA
NA	NA	TRBV2	TRBJ1-2	CASSGKGIGGSLYGYTF	TGTGCCAGCAGTGGGAAAGGGATTGGAGGGAGTCTCTATGGCTACACCTTC
NA	NA	TRBV28	TRBJ2-7	CASSFGRASYEQYF	TGTGCCAGCAGTTTTGGGCGGGCCTCCTACGAGCAGTACTTC
NA	TRBD1	TRBV4-1	TRBJ1-1	CASSLTGENPEAFF	TGCGCCAGCAGCCTGACAGGGGAGAACCCCGAAGCTTTCTTT
many	NA	TRBV7-2	TRBJ2-1	CASSLSPGGSYNEQFF	TGTGCCAGCAGCTTGTCGCCGGGGGGCTCTTACAATGAGCAGTTCTTC
many	TRBD2	TRBV4-2	TRBJ2-1	CASSQDPSGSSSYNEQFF	TGTGCCAGCAGCCAAGATCCTAGCGGGTCAAGCTCCTACAATGAGCAGTTCTTC
many	NA	TRBV12-3/TRBV12-4	TRBJ2-3	CASTLLVQSDTQYF	TGTGCCAGCACCCTACTAGTTCAATCAGATACGCAGTATTTT
few	NA	TRBV9	TRBJ2-3	CASSVGGLTTDTQYF	TGTGCCAGCAGCGTAGGGGGACTTACCACAGATACGCAGTATTTT
NA	TRBD1	TRBV27	TRBJ2-7	CASSRQGSPSYEQYF	TGTGCCAGCAGCCGACAGGGCTCTCCCTCCTACGAGCAGTACTTC
many	NA	TRBV11-2	TRBJ2-7	CASSSLGDTGLSEQYF	TGTGCCAGCAGCTCTCTGGGGGACACCGGGCTCTCCGAGCAGTACTTC
NA	TRBD2	TRBV20-1	TRBJ2-6	CSARPPGGPGANVLTF	TGCAGTGCTAGGCCCCCGGGGGGGCCAGGGGCCAACGTCCTGACTTTC
many	TRBD2	TRBV7-2	TRBJ2-1	CASSRLGGLARNEQFF	TGTGCCAGCAGCAGGCTTGGGGGACTAGCGCGAAATGAGCAGTTCTTC
many	NA	TRBV7-9	TRBJ1-1	CASSPSTTDMNTEAFF	TGTGCCAGCAGCCCTAGTACGACAGATATGAACACTGAAGCTTTCTTT
many	NA	TRBV7-6	TRBJ2-7	CASSLVGQRPRRYEQYF	TGTGCCAGCAGCTTAGTCGGACAGCGCCCGAGACGTTACGAGCAGTACTTC
NA	NA	TRBV6-1	TRBJ2-3	CASSAGTTDTQYF	TGTGCCAGCAGTGCGGGTACCACAGATACGCAGTATTTT
few	TRBD2	TRBV6-5	TRBJ2-3	CASSSRTSGRPDTQYF	TGTGCCAGCAGTTCCCGGACTAGCGGGAGGCCAGATACGCAGTATTTT
many	NA	TRBV7-9	TRBJ2-7	CASSRGPGYEQYF	TGTGCCAGCAGCCGGGGCCCCGGCTACGAGCAGTACTTC
few	NA	TRBV2	TRBJ2-6	CASFGRAQSGANVLTF	TGTGCCAGCTTCGGAAGGGCTCAATCTGGGGCCAACGTCCTGACTTTC
few	NA	TRBV6-5	TRBJ1-1	CASRDMNTEAFF	TGTGCCAGCCGGGACATGAACACTGAAGCTTTCTTT
many	NA	TRBV7-2	TRBJ2-1	CASSLANNNEQFF	TGTGCCAGCAGCTTAGCCAATAATAATGAGCAGTTCTTC
few	TRBD2	TRBV5-1	TRBJ2-1	CASKAGGPGNEQFF	TGCGCCAGCAAGGCGGGAGGGCCCGGGAATGAGCAGTTCTTC
NA	NA	TRBV12-3/TRBV12-4	TRBJ1-1	CASSLGGNGAEAFF	TGTGCCAGCAGTTTAGGAGGAAATGGGGCTGAAGCTTTCTTT
NA	NA	TRBV5-4	TRBJ2-1	CASSPGYYSYNEQFF	TGTGCCAGCAGTCCGGGTTATTACTCCTACAATGAGCAGTTCTTC
NA	NA	TRBV3-1	TRBJ2-4	CASSQVTDIQYF	TGTGCCAGCAGCCAAGTAACAGACATTCAGTACTTC
NA	TRBD1	TRBV6-5	TRBJ1-1	CASSSSYRGRTEAFF	TGTGCCAGCAGTTCCTCTTACAGGGGCCGCACTGAAGCTTTCTTT
few	NA	TRBV6-1	TRBJ2-7	CASSYRVTTYEQYF	TGTGCCAGCAGTTATAGGGTAACTACCTACGAGCAGTACTTC